What follows is one T cell receptor beta chain and its context. Its antigen is not identified. Sequenced by immunoSEQ multiplex PCR; TCRdb stores in-frame clones only, minus some. Of more than 30,000 clones listed, about nine tenths are singletons. This entry belongs to a study of graft-versus-host responses after intestinal transplantation. About the research overall: Among the recipients, transplants were multivisceral, liver-intestinal, or isolated intestinal.

Study conclusions and caveats: High graft-versus-host to host-versus-graft clonal ratios were found in allografts of patients who had graft-donor T cell macrochimerism.

Graft tissue processing released intraepithelial and lamina propria lymphocytes. V lost 4 bases to trimming and J lost 8 bases; unmatched junction nucleotides: 2. CDR1 is SGHTA and CDR2 is FQGTGA in the germline V gene. This CDR3 is 14 amino acids long. The clonotype was recovered from a human patient who received an intestinal transplant, so some T cells may come from the graft donor. The source was ileum tissue, collected less than 210 days after intestinal transplant. The V gene is TRBV7-3, the J gene TRBJ2-3; TRBD2 matches at 14 bases. The CDR3, as DNA: TGTGCCAGCAGCTCAGGGACTAGCGGGAGTACGCAGTATTTT. Translation gives CASSSGTSGSTQYF.